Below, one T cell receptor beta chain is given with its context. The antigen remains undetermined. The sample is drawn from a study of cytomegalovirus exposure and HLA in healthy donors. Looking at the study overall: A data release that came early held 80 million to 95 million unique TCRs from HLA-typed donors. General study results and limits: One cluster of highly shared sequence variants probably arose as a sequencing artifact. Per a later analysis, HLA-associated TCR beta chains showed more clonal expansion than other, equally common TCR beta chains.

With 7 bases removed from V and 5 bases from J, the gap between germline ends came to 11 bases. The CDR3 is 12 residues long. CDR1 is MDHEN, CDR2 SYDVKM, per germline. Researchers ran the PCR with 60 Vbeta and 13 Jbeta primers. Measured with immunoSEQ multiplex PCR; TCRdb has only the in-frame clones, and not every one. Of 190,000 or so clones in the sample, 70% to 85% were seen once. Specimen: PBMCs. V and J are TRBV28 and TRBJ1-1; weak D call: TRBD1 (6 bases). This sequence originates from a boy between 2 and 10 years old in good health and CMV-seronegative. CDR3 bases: TGTGCCAGCAAAGAACAGGGAACTGAAGCTTTCTTT. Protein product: CASKEQGTEAFF.